This T cell receptor (beta chain) was captured by sequencing in a study of blood T cell repertoires in COVID-19. Study-level background: The United States, Italy and Spain provided the acute and convalescent COVID-19 samples.

Patients at the Seattle site were enrolled during active infection and followed longitudinally. How the authors handled the data: Cell counts per sample came from amplifying reference gene primers. The method was immunoSEQ multiplex PCR; TCRdb's version includes in-frame clones alone and lacks a portion of them. The DNA was the basis for D and trimming; V, J and clone size are from that table. The data contain some 200,000 clones, 87% of them singletons. The V end was cut by 6 bases, the J end by 0 bases, with 18 bases between. The length of the CDR3 is 16 residues. Germline-derived CDR1 and CDR2 are LNHDA and SQIVND (reference sequence).

The chain has TRBV19 and TRBJ2-7, with D possibly matching TRBD2 (5 bases). The sequence was obtained from a woman aged 70 to 79 with COVID-19, enrolled during active disease. The material sequenced was peripheral blood. CDR3 sequence reads: CASSIGPSGNSYEQYF. CDR3 nucleotide sequence: TGTGCCAGTAGCATTGGCCCGTCGGGGAACTCCTACGAGCAGTACTTC.